Here is one T cell receptor (beta chain) with its context. This entry comes from a study of cytomegalovirus exposure and HLA in healthy donors. Germline V lookup: CDR1 SEHNR, CDR2 FQNEAQ (reference sequence). Germline trimming cut 1 base from V and 5 bases from J; bases unmatched to any gene: 14. The CDR3 runs to 19 residues. Researchers ran the PCR with 60 Vbeta and 13 Jbeta primers. Assay: immunoSEQ multiplex PCR; the TCRdb copy retains only in-frame clones and omits some. This table has some 150,000 clones, 65% to 85% appearing once. The source material was PBMCs. The TCR was taken from a man aged 50-60 years in good health and CMV-seronegative. The chain couples TRBV7-9 to TRBJ2-5; 12 bases map to TRBD2. The DNA of the CDR3 is TGTGCCAGCAGCTTAGTGGTCCTAGCGGGGGGGCCCCTTCGGGAGACCCAGTACTTC. Translating it yields CASSLVVLAGGPLRETQYF.